The clone carrying this T cell receptor beta chain has a count of ten or more. Its antigen is not identified. Template material for amplifying TCR beta CDR3 regions consisted of RNA transcripts. The HTBI primer set was used in a first-round RT-PCR of the TCR CDR3. TCRdb passed the multiplex PCR reads through MiXCR, listing each CDR3 protein once. The sample holds hundreds of thousands of distinct CDR3 sequences; roughly 14% are singletons and the top ten take 3.5% to 4.5%. The sample comes from a study of T cells in Graves' hyperthyroidism and ophthalmopathy. Findings and limits, study-wide: Model output signaled ophthalmopathy a median around 5.9 months ahead of onset. Expanded thyroid clonotypes (above 0.001) were mostly also found in blood.

Active moderate-to-severe ophthalmopathy, Clinical Activity Score at least 3, NOSPECS at least 4, under 3 months' duration. Exclusion criteria comprised uncontrolled infection, other autoimmune disease, pregnancy or lactation. This receptor was obtained from a woman aged 40-49 years with Graves' ophthalmopathy. Sequencing was carried out using blood.

In nucleotides, the CDR3 is TGTGCCAGCACCTACGGGTGGGGGGGAAGCTACGAGCAGTACTTC. It codes for CASTYGWGGSYEQYF. V is TRBV7-2 and J is TRBJ2-7; 7 bases agree with TRBD2. The CDR3 totals 15 residues. V lost 7 bases and J lost 3; bases outside the gene matches: 12. Germline CDR1 and CDR2: SGHTA and FQGNSA.